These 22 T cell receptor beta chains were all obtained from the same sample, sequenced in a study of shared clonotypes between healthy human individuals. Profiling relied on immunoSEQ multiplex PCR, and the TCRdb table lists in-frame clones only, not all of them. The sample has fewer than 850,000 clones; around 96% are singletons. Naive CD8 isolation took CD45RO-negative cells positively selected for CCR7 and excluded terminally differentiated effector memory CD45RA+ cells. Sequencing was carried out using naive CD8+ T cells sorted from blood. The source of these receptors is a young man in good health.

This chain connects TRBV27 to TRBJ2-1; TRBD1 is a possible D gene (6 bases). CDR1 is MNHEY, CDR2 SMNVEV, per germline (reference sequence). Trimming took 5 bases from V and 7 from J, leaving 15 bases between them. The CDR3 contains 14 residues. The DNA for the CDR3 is TGTGCCAGCAGTACCCTGGGGGCGCCGAATGAGCAGTTCTTC. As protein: CASSTLGAPNEQFF.

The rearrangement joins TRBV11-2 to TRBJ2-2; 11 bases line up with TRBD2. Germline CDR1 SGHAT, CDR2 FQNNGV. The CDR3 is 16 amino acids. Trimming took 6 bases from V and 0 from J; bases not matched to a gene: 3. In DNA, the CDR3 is TGTGCCAGCAGGGGACTAGCGGAGGCGAACACCGGGGAGCTGTTTTTT. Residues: CASRGLAEANTGELFF.

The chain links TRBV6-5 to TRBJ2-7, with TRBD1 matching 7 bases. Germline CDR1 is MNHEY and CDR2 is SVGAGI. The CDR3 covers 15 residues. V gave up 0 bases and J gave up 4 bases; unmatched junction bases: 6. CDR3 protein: CASSYSRGLVYEQYF. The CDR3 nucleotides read TGTGCCAGCAGTTACTCGAGGGGGCTAGTATACGAGCAGTACTTC.

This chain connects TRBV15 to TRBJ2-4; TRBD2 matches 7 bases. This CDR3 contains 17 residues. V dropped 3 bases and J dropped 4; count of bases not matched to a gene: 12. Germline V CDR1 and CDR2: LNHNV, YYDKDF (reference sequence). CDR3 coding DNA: TGTGCCACCAGCAGGGAAGCGGGAAAGGCCGTAAAAAACATTCAGTACTTC. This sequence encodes CATSREAGKAVKNIQYF.

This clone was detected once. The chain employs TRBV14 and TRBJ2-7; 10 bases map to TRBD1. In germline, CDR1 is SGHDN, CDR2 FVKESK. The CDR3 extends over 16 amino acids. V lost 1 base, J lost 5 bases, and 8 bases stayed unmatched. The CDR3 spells CASSQAWGTGVDEQYF. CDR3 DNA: TGTGCCAGCAGCCAAGCCTGGGGGACAGGGGTCGACGAGCAGTACTTC.

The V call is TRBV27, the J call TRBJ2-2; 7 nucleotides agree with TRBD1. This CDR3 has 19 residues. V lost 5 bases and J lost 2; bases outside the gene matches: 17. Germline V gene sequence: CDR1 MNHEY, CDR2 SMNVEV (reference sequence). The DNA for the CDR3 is TGTGCCAGCAGTCAAAAGTACGATCCGGGACAGCTAAACACCGGGGAGCTGTTTTTT. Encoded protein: CASSQKYDPGQLNTGELFF.

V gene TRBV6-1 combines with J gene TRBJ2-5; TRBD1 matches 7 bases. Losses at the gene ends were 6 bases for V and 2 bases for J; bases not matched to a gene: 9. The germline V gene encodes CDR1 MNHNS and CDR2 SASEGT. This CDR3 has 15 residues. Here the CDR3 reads CASRDRDRQQETQYF. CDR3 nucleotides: TGTGCCAGCAGGGATCGGGACAGACAACAAGAGACCCAGTACTTC.

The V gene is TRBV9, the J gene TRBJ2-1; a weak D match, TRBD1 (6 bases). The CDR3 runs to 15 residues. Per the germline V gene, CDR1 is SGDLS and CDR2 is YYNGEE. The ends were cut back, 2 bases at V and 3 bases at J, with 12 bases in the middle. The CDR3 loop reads CASSVGGHNYNEQFF. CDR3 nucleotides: TGTGCCAGCAGCGTTGGGGGACATAACTACAATGAGCAGTTCTTC.

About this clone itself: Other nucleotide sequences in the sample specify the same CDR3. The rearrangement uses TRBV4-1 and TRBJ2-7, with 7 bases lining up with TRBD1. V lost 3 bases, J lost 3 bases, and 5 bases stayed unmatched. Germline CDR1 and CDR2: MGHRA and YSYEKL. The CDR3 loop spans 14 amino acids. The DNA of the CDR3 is TGCGCCAGCAGCCACCCTGGGACAGACTACGAGCAGTACTTC. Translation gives CASSHPGTDYEQYF.

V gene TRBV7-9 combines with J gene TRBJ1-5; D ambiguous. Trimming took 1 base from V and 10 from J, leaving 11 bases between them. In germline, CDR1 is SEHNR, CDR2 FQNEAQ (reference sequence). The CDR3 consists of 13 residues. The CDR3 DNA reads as TGTGCCAGCAGCTTAGAGAACAGACCTCCCCAGCATTTT. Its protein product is CASSLENRPPQHF.

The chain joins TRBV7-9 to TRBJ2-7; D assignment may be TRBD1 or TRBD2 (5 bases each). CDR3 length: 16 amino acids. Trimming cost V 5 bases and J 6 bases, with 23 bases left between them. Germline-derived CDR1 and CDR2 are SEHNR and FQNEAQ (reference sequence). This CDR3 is CASSPSRTLLYGEQYF. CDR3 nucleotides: TGTGCCAGCAGCCCTAGCCGGACACTTCTCTACGGCGAGCAGTACTTC.

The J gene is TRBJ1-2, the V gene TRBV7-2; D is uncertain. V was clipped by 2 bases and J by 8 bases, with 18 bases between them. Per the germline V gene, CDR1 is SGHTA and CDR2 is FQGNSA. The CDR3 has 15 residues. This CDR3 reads CASSLTFRVGEGYTF. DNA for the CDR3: TGTGCCAGCAGCTTAACATTTCGGGTCGGTGAGGGCTACACCTTC.

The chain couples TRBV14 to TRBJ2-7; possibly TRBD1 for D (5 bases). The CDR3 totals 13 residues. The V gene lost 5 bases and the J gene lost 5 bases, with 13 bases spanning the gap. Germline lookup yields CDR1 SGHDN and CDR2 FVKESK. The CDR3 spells CASSSDRLHEQYF. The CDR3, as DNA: TGTGCCAGCAGCTCCGACAGACTCCACGAGCAGTACTTC.

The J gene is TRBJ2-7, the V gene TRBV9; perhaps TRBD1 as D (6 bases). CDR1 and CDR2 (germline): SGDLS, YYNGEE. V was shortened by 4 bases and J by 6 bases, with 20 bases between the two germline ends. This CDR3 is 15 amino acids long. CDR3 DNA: TGTGCCAGCAGCTCGAGCTCCGGGACAACCACCGAGCAGTACTTC. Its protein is CASSSSSGTTTEQYF.

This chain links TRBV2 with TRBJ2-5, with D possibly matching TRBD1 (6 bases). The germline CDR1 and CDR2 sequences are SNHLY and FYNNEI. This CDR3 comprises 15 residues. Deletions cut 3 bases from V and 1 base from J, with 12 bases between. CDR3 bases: TGTGCCAGCAGTGACACAGGGTCGTCCCAAGAGACCCAGTACTTC. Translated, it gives CASSDTGSSQETQYF.

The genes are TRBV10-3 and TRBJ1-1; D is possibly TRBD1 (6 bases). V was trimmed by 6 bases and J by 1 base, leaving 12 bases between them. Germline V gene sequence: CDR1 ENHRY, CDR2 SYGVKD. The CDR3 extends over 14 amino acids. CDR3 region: CAISTKQGNTEAFF. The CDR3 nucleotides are TGTGCCATCAGCACTAAACAGGGGAACACTGAAGCTTTCTTT.

The CDR3 nucleotides read TGTGCCAGCAGCTTAGATGGTTCTAGCGGAAACACCGGGGAGCTGTTTTTT. Its translation is CASSLDGSSGNTGELFF. This chain uses TRBV7-9 with TRBJ2-2, with 7 positions matching TRBD2. Per the germline V gene, CDR1 is SEHNR and CDR2 is FQNEAQ (reference sequence). The V and J ends lost 1 base and 2 bases, in that order; junction bases with no gene match: 7. This CDR3 contains 17 residues.

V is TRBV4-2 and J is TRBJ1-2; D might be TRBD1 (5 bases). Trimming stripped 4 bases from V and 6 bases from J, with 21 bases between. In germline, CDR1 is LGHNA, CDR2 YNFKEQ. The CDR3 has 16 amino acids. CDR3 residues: CASSPGPSQEPNGYTF. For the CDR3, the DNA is TGTGCCAGCAGCCCAGGGCCCAGTCAGGAACCGAATGGCTACACCTTC.

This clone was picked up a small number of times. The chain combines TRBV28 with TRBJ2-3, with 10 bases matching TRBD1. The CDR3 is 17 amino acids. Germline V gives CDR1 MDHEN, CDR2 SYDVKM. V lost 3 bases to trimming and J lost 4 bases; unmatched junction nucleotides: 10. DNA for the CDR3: TGTGCCAGCAGTTTCCTGACAGGGGGCCTGTTGTCAGATACGCAGTATTTT. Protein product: CASSFLTGGLLSDTQYF. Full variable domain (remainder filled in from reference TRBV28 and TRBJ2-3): DVKVTQSSRYLVKRTGEKVFLECVQDMDHENMFWYRQDPGLGLRLIYFSYDVKMKEKGDIPEGYSVSREKKERFSLILESASTNQTSMYLCASSFLTGGLLSDTQYFGPGTRLTVL.

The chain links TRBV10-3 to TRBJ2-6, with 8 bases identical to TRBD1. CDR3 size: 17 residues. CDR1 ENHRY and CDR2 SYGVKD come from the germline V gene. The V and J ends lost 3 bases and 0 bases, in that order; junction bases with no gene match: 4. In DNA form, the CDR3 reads TGTGCCATCAGTGATGGGGACAGGCTCTCTGGGGCCAACGTCCTGACTTTC. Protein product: CAISDGDRLSGANVLTF.

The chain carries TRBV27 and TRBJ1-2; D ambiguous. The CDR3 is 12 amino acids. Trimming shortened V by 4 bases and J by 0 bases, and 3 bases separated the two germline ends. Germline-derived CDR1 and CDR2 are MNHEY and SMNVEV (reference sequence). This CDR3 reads CASSSSNYGYTF. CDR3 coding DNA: TGTGCCAGCAGTTCATCTAACTATGGCTACACCTTC.

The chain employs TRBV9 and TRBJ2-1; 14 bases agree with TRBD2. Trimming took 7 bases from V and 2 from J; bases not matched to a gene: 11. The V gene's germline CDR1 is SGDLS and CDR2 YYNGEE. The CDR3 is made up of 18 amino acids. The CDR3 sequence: CASEPGLAGVVPYNEQFF. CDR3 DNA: TGTGCCAGCGAGCCGGGACTAGCGGGAGTGGTCCCCTACAATGAGCAGTTCTTC.